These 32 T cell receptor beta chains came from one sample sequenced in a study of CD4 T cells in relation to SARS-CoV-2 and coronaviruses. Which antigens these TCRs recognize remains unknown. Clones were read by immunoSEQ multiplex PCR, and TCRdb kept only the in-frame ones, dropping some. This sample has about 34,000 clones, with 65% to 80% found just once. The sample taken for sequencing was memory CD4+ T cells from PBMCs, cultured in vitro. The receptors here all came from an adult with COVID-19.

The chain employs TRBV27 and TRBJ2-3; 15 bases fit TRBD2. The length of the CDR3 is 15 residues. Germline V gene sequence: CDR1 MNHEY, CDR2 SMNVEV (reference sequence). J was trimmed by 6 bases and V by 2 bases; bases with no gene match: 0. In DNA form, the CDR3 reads TGTGCCAGCAGTTTAGGGACTAGCGGGAGGGATACGCAGTATTTT. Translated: CASSLGTSGRDTQYF.

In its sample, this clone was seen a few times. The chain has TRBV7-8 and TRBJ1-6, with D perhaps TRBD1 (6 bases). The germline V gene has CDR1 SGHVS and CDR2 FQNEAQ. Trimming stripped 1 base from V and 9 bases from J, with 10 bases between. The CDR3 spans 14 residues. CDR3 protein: CASSLVQGTSPLHF. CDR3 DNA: TGTGCCAGCAGCTTAGTTCAGGGGACTTCACCCCTCCACTTT.

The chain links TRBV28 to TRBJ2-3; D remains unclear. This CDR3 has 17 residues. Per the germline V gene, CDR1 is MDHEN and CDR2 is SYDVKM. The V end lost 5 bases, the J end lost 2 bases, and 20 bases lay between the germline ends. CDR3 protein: CASSQRAVPLFTDTQYF. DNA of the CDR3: TGTGCCAGCAGTCAACGAGCAGTTCCCCTCTTCACAGATACGCAGTATTTT.

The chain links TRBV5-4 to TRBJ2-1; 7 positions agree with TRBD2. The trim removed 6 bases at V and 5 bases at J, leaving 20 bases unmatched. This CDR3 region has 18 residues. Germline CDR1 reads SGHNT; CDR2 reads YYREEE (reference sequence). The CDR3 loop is CASMASGRGFLRDNEQFF. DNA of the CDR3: TGTGCCAGCATGGCGAGCGGGCGGGGGTTTCTTAGGGACAATGAGCAGTTCTTC.

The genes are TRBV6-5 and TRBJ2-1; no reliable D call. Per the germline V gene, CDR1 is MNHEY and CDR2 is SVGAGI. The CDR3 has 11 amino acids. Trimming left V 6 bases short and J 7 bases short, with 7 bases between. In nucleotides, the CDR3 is TGTGCCAGCAGCCTGGAGAATGAGCAGTTCTTC. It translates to CASSLENEQFF.

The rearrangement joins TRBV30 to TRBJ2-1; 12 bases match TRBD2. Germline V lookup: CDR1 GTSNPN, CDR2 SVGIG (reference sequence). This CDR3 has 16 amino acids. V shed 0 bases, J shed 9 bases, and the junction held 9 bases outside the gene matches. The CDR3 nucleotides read TGTGCCTGGAGTGTACAACTAGCGGGAGGATCAGGTGAGCAGTTCTTC. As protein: CAWSVQLAGGSGEQFF.

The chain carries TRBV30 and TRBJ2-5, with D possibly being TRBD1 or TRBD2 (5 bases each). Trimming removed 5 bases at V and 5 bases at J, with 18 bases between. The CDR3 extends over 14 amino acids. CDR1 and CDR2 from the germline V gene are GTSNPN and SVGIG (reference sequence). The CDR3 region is CAWSRDGGGETQYF. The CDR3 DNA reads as TGTGCCTGGTCTCGGGACGGCGGCGGGGAGACCCAGTACTTC.

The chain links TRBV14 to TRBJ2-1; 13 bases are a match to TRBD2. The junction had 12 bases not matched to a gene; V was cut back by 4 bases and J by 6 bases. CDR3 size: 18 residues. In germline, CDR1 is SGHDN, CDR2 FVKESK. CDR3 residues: CASSRGTSGREWRNEQFF. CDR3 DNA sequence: TGTGCCAGCAGCCGGGGTACTAGCGGGAGGGAATGGCGCAATGAGCAGTTCTTC. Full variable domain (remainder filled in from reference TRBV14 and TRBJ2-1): EAGVTQFPSHSVIEKGQTVTLRCDPISGHDNLYWYRRVMGKEIKFLLHFVKESKQDESGMPNNRFLAERTGGTYSTLKVQPAELEDSGVYFCASSRGTSGREWRNEQFFGPGTRLTVL.

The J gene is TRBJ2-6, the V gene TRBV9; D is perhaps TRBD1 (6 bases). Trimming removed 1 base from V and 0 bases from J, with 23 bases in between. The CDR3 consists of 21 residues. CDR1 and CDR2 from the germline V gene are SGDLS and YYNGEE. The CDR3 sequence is CASSVSPNIRQVSSGANVLTF. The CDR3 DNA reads TGTGCCAGCAGCGTATCTCCAAATATTAGACAGGTCAGCTCTGGGGCCAACGTCCTGACTTTC.

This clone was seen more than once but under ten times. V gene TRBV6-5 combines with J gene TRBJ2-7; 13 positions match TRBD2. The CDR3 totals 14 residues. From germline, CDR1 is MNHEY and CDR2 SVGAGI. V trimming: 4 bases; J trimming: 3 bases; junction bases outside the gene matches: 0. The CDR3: CASSWTSGGYEQYF. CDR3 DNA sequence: TGTGCCAGCAGTTGGACTAGCGGGGGCTACGAGCAGTACTTC.

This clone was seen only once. DNA of the CDR3: TGTGCCAGTAGTACGTGGGGTTACACCGGGGAGCTGTTTTTT. Its translation is CASSTWGYTGELFF. The V and J genes are TRBV19 and TRBJ2-2; D ambiguous. Trimming shortened V by 4 bases and J by 3 bases, and 9 bases separated the two germline ends. CDR1 is LNHDA, CDR2 SQIVND, per germline (reference sequence). The CDR3 totals 14 residues.

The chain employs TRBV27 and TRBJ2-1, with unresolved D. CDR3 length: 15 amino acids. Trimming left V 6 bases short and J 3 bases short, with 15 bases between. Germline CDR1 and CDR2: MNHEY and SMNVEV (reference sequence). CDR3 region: CASSPFVIGYNEQFF. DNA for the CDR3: TGTGCCAGCAGCCCATTTGTTATAGGCTACAATGAGCAGTTCTTC.

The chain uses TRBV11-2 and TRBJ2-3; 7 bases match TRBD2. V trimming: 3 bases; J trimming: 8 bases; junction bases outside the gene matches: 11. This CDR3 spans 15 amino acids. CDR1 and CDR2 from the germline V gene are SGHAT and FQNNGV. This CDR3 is CASSLTGTMGGTQYF. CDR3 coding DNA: TGTGCCAGCAGCTTGACCGGGACTATGGGGGGTACGCAGTATTTT.

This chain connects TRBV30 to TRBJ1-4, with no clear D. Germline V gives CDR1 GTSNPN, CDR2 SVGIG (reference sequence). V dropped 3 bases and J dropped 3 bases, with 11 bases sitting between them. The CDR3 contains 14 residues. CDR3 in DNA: TGTGCCTGGAGCGAAGGGTACGCTAATGAAAAACTGTTTTTT. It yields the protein CAWSEGYANEKLFF.

The CDR3 loop reads CASSLPSRETQYF. In nucleotides, the CDR3 is TGTGCCAGCAGCTTACCTAGCCGAGAGACCCAGTACTTC. This sequence joins TRBV7-9 and TRBJ2-5; a possible D gene is TRBD2 (5 bases). The CDR3 is made up of 13 amino acids. V gave up 2 bases and J gave up 4 bases, with 8 bases separating them. Germline V gene data show CDR1 as SEHNR and CDR2 as FQNEAQ (reference sequence).

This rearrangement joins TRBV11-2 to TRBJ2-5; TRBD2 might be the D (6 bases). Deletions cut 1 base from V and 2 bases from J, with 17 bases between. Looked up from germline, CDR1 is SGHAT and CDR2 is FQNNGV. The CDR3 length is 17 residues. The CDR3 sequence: CASSLVGQGGGQETQYF. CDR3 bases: TGTGCCAGCAGCTTAGTAGGGCAGGGAGGAGGTCAAGAGACCCAGTACTTC.

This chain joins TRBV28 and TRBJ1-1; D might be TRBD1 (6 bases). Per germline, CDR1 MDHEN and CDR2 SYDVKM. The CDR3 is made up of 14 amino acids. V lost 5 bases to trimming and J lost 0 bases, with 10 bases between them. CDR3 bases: TGTGCCAGCAGTGTAGGACAGATGAACACTGAAGCTTTCTTT. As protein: CASSVGQMNTEAFF.

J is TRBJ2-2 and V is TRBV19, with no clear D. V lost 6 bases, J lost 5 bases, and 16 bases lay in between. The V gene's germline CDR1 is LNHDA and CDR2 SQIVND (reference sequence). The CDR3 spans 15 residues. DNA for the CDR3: TGTGCCAGTAGAGTCTCAGCTTCGGGTACCGGGGAGCTGTTTTTT. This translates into CASRVSASGTGELFF.

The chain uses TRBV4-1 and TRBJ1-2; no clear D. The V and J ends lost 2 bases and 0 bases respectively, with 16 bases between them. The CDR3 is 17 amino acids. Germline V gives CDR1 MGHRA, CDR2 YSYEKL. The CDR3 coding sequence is TGCGCCAGCAGCCAAAGGGAGGGTGTTCTCTCTAACTATGGCTACACCTTC. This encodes CASSQREGVLSNYGYTF.

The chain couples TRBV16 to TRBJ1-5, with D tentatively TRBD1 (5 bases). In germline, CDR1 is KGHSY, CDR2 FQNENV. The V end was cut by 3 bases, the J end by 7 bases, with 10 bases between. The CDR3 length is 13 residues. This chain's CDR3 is CASSQGPTQPQHF. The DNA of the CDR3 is TGTGCCAGCAGCCAGGGACCAACCCAGCCCCAGCATTTT.

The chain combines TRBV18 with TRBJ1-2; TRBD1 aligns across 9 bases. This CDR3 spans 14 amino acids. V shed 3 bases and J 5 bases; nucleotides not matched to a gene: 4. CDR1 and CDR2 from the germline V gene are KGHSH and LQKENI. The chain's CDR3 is CASSPSGQGYGYTF. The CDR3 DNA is TGTGCCAGCTCACCTTCAGGACAGGGGTATGGCTACACCTTC.

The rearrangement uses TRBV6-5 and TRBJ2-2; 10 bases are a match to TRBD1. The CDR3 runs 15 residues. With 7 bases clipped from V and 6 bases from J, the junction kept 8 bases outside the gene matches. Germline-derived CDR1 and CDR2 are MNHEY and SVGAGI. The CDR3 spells CASTTGGSGAGELFF. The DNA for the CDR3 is TGTGCCAGCACGACAGGGGGCTCTGGCGCCGGGGAGCTGTTTTTT.

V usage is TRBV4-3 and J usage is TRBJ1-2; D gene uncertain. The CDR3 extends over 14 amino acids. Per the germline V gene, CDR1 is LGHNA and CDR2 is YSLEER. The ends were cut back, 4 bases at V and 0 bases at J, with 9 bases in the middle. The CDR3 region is CASSLGEANYGYTF. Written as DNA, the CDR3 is TGCGCCAGCAGCCTCGGGGAAGCTAACTATGGCTACACCTTC.

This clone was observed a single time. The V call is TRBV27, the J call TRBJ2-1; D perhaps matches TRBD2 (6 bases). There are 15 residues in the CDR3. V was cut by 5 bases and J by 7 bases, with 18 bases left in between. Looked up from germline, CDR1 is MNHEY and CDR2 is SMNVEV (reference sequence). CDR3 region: CASSTLAASGNEQFF. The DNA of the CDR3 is TGTGCCAGCAGTACCTTAGCGGCTTCTGGAAATGAGCAGTTCTTC.

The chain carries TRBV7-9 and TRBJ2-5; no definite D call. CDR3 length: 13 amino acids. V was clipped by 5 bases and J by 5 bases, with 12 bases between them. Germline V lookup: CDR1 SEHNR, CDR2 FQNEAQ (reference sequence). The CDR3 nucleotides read TGTGCCAGCAGCACTACCGGTGGGGAGACCCAGTACTTC. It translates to CASSTTGGETQYF. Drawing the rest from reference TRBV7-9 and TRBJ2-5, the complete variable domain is DTGVSQNPRHKITKRGQNVTFRCDPISEHNRLYWYRQTLGQGPEFLTYFQNEAQLEKSRLLSDRFSAERPKGSFSTLEIQRTEQGDSAMYLCASSTTGGETQYFGPGTRLLVL.

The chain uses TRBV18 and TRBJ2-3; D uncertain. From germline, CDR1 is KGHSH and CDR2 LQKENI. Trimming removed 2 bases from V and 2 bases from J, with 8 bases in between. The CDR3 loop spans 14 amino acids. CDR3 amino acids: CASSPRTNTDTQYF. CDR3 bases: TGTGCCAGCTCACCAAGGACCAACACAGATACGCAGTATTTT. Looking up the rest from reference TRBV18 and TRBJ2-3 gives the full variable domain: NAGVMQNPRHLVRRRGQEARLRCSPMKGHSHVYWYRQLPEEGLKFMVYLQKENIIDESGMPKERFSAEFPKEGPSILRIQQVVRGDSAAYFCASSPRTNTDTQYFGPGTRLTVL.

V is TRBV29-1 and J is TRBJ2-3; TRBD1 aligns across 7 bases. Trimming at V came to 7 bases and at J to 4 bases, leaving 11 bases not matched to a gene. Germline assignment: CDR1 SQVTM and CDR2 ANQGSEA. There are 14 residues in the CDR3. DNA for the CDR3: TGCAGCGCTGTACAGGGGAAGGAGGCAGATACGCAGTATTTT. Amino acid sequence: CSAVQGKEADTQYF.

CDR3 sequence (DNA): TGTGCCAGCAGCTTAATTGCGGGATCGGCTGAAGCTTTCTTT. Amino acid sequence: CASSLIAGSAEAFF. This chain joins TRBV5-5 and TRBJ1-1; D remains unclear. This CDR3 comprises 14 residues. Germline-derived CDR1 and CDR2 are SGHKS and YYEKEE (reference sequence). The ends were cut back, 2 bases at V and 6 bases at J, with 14 bases in the middle.

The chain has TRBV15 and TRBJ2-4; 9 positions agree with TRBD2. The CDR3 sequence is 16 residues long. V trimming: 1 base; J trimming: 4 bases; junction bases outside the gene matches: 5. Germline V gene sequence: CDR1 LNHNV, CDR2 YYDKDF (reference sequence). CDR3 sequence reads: CATSRVHTSGKNIQYF. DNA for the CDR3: TGTGCCACCAGCAGAGTTCACACTAGCGGGAAAAACATTCAGTACTTC.

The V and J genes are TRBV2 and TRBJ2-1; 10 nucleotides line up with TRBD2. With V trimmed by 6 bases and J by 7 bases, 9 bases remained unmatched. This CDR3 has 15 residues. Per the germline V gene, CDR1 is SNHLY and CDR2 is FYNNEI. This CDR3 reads CASSLGLAVSNEQFF. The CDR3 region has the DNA TGTGCCAGCAGCTTAGGACTAGCGGTCTCGAATGAGCAGTTCTTC.

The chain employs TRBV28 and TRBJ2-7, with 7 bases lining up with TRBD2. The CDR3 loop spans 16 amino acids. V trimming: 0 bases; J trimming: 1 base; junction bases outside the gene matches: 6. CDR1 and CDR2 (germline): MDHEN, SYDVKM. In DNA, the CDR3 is TGTGCCAGCAGTTTATGGGGCGGGAGTAAGTCCTACGAGCAGTACTTC. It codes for CASSLWGGSKSYEQYF. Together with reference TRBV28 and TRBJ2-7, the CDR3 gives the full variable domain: DVKVTQSSRYLVKRTGEKVFLECVQDMDHENMFWYRQDPGLGLRLIYFSYDVKMKEKGDIPEGYSVSREKKERFSLILESASTNQTSMYLCASSLWGGSKSYEQYFGPGTRLTVT.

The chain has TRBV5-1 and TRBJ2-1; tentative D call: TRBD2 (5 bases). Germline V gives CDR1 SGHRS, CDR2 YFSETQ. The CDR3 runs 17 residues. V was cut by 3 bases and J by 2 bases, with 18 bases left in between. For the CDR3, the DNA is TGCGCCAGCAGCTCGGTGCCGGGTAGCGAAGCCTACAATGAGCAGTTCTTC. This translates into CASSSVPGSEAYNEQFF.